The clone carrying this T cell receptor (beta chain) was seen just once. Germline loops: CDR1 SQVTM, CDR2 ANQGSEA. The CDR3 covers 12 residues. Trimming took 5 bases from V and 7 from J, leaving 12 bases between them. Per the study methods: Cell counts per sample came from amplifying reference gene primers. Produced via immunoSEQ multiplex PCR; TCRdb's table is partial and in-frame only. V and J calls and clone size are copied from that table; D and trimming were computed from the DNA. The sample includes 200,000 to 250,000 clones, about 90% of them seen just once. The data were obtained in a study of blood T cell repertoires in COVID-19. Study summary: Samples taken during acute and convalescent COVID-19 were collected in the United States, Italy and Spain. Sources were T cells, B-cell-depleted T cells, or PBMCs; the material itself was cDNA or gDNA.

Sample: peripheral blood. This sequence joins TRBV29-1 and TRBJ2-1, with a possible D match to TRBD2 (6 bases). The clonotype originates from a young woman who had recovered from COVID-19. DNA for the CDR3: TGCAGCGTTCTCGCGGGATTAAATGAGCAGTTCTTC. This codes for CSVLAGLNEQFF.